Below, 9 T cell receptor beta chains from the same sample are listed, as sequenced in a study of cytomegalovirus exposure and HLA in healthy donors. The PCR was carried out with 60 Vbeta primers and 13 Jbeta primers. Sequencing used immunoSEQ multiplex PCR; TCRdb keeps in-frame clones, though not all of them. The sample shows 150,000 to 250,000 clones, 70% to 80% of them seen only once. The sequenced material came from PBMCs. The receptors stem from a woman under 40 in good health and CMV-seropositive.

The chain couples TRBV27 to TRBJ2-7; 7 nucleotides agree with TRBD2. Germline V gene data show CDR1 as MNHEY and CDR2 as SMNVEV (reference sequence). This CDR3 region has 14 residues. V lost 2 bases to trimming and J lost 2 bases; unmatched junction nucleotides: 3. CDR3 protein: CASSLRGVTYEQYF. The CDR3 coding sequence is TGTGCCAGCAGTTTACGGGGGGTTACCTACGAGCAGTACTTC.

This chain uses TRBV30 with TRBJ2-5; 7 bases line up with TRBD2. This CDR3 region has 11 residues. Germline V gene sequence: CDR1 GTSNPN, CDR2 SVGIG (reference sequence). Trimming cost V 7 bases and J 4 bases; bases outside gene matches: 3. The CDR3 region is CASERGETQYF. CDR3 sequence (DNA): TGTGCCTCGGAGCGGGGAGAGACCCAGTACTTC.

V gene TRBV6-5 combines with J gene TRBJ2-7; D possibly corresponds to TRBD2 (5 bases). Trimming removed 0 bases at V and 6 bases at J, with 12 bases between. This CDR3 region has 14 residues. Germline V gene data show CDR1 as MNHEY and CDR2 as SVGAGI. The CDR3 DNA reads TGTGCCAGCAGTTACTCGAGAGGGTTTGGCGAGCAGTACTTC. This encodes CASSYSRGFGEQYF.

The rearrangement uses TRBV5-4 and TRBJ2-3, with 10 bases matching TRBD1. V was clipped by 1 base and J by 3 bases; unmatched bases: 5. The CDR3 loop spans 16 amino acids. Per the germline V gene, CDR1 is SGHNT and CDR2 is YYREEE (reference sequence). The CDR3 bases are TGTGCCAGCAGCTTGAGGACAGGGGGAAGGACAGATACGCAGTATTTT. Protein product: CASSLRTGGRTDTQYF.

The genes are TRBV2 and TRBJ2-7, with D uncertain. The V end was cut by 2 bases, the J end by 4 bases, with 12 bases between. The CDR3 totals 14 residues. Germline V lookup: CDR1 SNHLY, CDR2 FYNNEI. For the CDR3, the DNA is TGTGCCAGCAGTGAACGGGTTGCGCATTACGAGCAGTACTTC. Its translation: CASSERVAHYEQYF.

CDR3 in DNA: TGTGCCAGCAGCCCCAGGGATGCCGGGGAGCTGTTTTTT. Translated: CASSPRDAGELFF. This chain links TRBV7-6 with TRBJ2-2; TRBD1 might be the D (5 bases). The V end lost 5 bases, the J end lost 6 bases, and 10 bases lay between the germline ends. Per the germline V gene, CDR1 is SGHVS and CDR2 is FNYEAQ. The CDR3 length is 13 residues.

The chain combines TRBV5-1 with TRBJ1-1; tentative D call: TRBD1 (5 bases). Germline-derived CDR1 and CDR2 are SGHRS and YFSETQ. The CDR3 contains 11 residues. V dropped 7 bases and J dropped 6 bases, with 10 bases sitting between them. The CDR3 DNA is TGCGCCAGCGGTTCGGGGGCTGAAGCTTTCTTT. Protein sequence: CASGSGAEAFF.

In DNA, the CDR3 is TGTGCCAGCAGCCCCCCGGGACAGACGAACTTGGAGACCCAGTACTTC. It specifies CASSPPGQTNLETQYF. The chain is built from TRBV7-6 and TRBJ2-5; TRBD1 matches at 7 bases. The CDR3 has 16 residues. Germline CDR1 and CDR2: SGHVS and FNYEAQ. V dropped 5 bases and J dropped 5; count of bases not matched to a gene: 14.

V gene TRBV11-3 combines with J gene TRBJ2-1; 7 nucleotides agree with TRBD2. The length of the CDR3 is 15 residues. CDR1 SGHNT and CDR2 YENEEA come from the germline V gene. V shed 1 base and J 8 bases; nucleotides not matched to a gene: 8. For the CDR3, the DNA is TGTGCCAGCAGCTTAGCGGGCGGGAGTGGGCATGAGCAGTTCTTC. Amino acid sequence: CASSLAGGSGHEQFF. The full variable domain, completed using reference TRBV11-3 and TRBJ2-1, is EAGVVQSPRYKIIEKKQPVAFWCNPISGHNTLYWYLQNLGQGPELLIRYENEEAVDDSQLPKDRFSAERLKGVDSTLKIQPAELGDSAVYLCASSLAGGSGHEQFFGPGTRLTVL.